The T cell receptor beta chain under discussion was sequenced for a study of blood T cell repertoires in COVID-19. This clone appeared once. Repertoires were generated with immunoSEQ multiplex PCR, while TCRdb's copy carries only in-frame clones and drops some. The data contain tens of thousands of clones, 70% to 90% of them singletons. This CDR3 comprises 14 residues. The germline V gene encodes CDR1 LGHNA and CDR2 YSLEER. Trimming took 0 bases from V and 6 from J, leaving 8 bases between them. The sample was peripheral blood. This chain connects TRBV4-3 to TRBJ2-2; D is ambiguous. The clonotype comes from a man aged 60-69 years with acute or convalescent COVID-19. CDR3: CASSQDRSPGELFF. The CDR3 nucleotides are TGCGCCAGCAGCCAAGACAGGTCCCCCGGGGAGCTGTTTTTT.